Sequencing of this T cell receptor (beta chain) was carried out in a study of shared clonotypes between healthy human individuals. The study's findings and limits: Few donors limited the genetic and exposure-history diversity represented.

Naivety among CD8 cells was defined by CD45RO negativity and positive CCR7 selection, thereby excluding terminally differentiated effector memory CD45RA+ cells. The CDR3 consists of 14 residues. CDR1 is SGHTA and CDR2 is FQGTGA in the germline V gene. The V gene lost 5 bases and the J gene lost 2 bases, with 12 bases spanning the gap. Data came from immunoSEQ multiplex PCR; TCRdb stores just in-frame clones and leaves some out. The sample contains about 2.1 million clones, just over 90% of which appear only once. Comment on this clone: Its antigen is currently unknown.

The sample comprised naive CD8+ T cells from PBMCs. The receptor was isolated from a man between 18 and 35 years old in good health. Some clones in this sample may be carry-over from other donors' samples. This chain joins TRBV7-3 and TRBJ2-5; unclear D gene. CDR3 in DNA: TGTGCCAGCAGCCGAGGACGGAGTCAAGAGACCCAGTACTTC. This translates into CASSRGRSQETQYF.